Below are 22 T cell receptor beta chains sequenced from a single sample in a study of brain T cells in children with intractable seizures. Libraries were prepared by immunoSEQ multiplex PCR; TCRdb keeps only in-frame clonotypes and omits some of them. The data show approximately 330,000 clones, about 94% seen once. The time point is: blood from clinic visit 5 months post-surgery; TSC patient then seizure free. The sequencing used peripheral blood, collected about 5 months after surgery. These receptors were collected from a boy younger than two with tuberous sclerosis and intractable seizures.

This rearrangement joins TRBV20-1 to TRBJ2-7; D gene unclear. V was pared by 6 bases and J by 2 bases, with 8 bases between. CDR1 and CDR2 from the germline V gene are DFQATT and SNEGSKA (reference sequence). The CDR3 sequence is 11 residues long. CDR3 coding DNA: TGCAGTGCCGGTTCCGCCTACGAGCAGTACTTC. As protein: CSAGSAYEQYF.

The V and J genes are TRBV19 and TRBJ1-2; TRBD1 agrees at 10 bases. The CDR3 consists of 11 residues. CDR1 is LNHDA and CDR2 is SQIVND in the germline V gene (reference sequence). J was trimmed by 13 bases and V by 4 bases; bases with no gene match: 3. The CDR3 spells CASSTGDRGTF. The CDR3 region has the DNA TGTGCCAGTAGTACTGGGGACAGGGGCACCTTC.

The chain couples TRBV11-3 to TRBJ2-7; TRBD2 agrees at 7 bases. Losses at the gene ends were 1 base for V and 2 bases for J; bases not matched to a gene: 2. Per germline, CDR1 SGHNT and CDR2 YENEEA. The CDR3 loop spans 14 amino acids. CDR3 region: CASSLGDYTYEQYF. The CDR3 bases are TGTGCCAGCAGCTTAGGGGACTATACCTACGAGCAGTACTTC.

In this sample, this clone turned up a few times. CDR3 nucleotide sequence: TGCAGCGTTGAAGAATGGCCCGATCGTGGAAACACCATATATTTT. This codes for CSVEEWPDRGNTIYF. This chain uses TRBV29-1 with TRBJ1-3; D unclear. V gave up 0 bases and J gave up 3 bases, with 12 bases separating them. The CDR3 runs to 15 residues. Germline CDR1 reads SQVTM; CDR2 reads ANQGSEA.

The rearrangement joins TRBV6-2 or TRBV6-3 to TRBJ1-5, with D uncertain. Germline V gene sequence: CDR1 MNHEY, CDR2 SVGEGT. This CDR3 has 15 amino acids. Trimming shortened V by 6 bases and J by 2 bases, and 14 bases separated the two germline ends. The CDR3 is CASSDSGSGNQPQHF. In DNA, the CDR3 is TGTGCCAGCAGCGATTCAGGCTCTGGCAATCAGCCCCAGCATTTT.

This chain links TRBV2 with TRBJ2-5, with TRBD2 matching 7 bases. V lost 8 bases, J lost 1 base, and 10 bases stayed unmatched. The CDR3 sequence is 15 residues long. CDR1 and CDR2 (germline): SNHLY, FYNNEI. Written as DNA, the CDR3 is TGTGCCAGCTCCGGGTCGTCGGGGGGCCAAGAGACCCAGTACTTC. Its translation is CASSGSSGGQETQYF. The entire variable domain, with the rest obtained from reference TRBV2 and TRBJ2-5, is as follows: EPEVTQTPSHQVTQMGQEVILRCVPISNHLYFYWYRQILGQKVEFLVSFYNNEISEKSEIFDDQFSVERPDGSNFTLKIRSTKLEDSAMYFCASSGSSGGQETQYFGPGTRLLVL.

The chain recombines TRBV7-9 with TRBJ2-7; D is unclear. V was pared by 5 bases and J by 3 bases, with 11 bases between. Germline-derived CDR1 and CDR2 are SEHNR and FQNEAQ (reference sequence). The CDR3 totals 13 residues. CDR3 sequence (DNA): TGTGCCAGCAGCGGACGGACGTACTACGAGCAGTACTTC. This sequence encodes CASSGRTYYEQYF.

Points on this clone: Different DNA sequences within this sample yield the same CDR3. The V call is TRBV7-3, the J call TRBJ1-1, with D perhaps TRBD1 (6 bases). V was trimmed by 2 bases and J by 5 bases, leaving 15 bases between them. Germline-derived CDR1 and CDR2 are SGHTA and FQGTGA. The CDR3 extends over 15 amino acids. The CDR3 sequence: CASSLAGGGGTEAFF. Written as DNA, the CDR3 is TGTGCCAGCAGCTTAGCGGGAGGGGGTGGGACTGAAGCTTTCTTT.

CDR3 nucleotide sequence: TGTGCCTGGAGTGTACCCCCGGCCCCCCCCCTCCACTTT. Amino acid sequence: CAWSVPPAPPLHF. The rearrangement uses TRBV30 and TRBJ1-6; D unresolved. The CDR3 totals 13 residues. Germline V gene data show CDR1 as GTSNPN and CDR2 as SVGIG (reference sequence). V lost 0 bases and J lost 13, with 13 bases in between.

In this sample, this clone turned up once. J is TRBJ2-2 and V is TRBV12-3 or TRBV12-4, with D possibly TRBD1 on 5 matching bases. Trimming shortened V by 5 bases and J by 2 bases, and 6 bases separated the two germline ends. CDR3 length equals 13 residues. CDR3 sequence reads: CASSRGNTGELFF. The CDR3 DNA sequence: TGTGCCAGCAGTAGGGGAAACACCGGGGAGCTGTTTTTT.

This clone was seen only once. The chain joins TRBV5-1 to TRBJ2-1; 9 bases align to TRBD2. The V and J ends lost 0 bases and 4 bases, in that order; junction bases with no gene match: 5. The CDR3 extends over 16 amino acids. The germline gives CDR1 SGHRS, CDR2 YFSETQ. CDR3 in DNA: TGCGCCAGCAGCTTGGGGCGGGGGGGCGTATACAATGAGCAGTTCTTC. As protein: CASSLGRGGVYNEQFF.

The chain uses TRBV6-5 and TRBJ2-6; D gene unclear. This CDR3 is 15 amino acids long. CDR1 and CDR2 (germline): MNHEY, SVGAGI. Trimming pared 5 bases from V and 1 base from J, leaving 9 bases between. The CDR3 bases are TGTGCCAGCAGTCCCCAAGGGTCTGGGGCCAACGTCCTGACTTTC. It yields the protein CASSPQGSGANVLTF.

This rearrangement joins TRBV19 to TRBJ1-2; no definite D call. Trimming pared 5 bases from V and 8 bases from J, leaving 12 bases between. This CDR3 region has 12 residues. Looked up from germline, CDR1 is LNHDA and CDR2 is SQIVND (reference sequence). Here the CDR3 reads CASSLRPGGYTF. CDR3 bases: TGTGCCAGTAGTCTCAGGCCGGGGGGCTACACCTTC.

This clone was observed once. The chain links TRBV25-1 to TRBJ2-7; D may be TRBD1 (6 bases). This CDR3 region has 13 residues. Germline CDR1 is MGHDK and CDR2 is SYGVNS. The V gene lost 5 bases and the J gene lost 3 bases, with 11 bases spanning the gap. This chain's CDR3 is CASSRTAVYEQYF. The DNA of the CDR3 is TGTGCCAGCAGTAGGACAGCAGTCTACGAGCAGTACTTC.

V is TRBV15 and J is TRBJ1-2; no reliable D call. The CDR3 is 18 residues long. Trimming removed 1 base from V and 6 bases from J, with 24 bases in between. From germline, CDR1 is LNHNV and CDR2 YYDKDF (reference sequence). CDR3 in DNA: TGTGCCACCAGCAGAGTAAGAGTAGGGAACAGTGGGATCGATGGCTACACCTTC. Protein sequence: CATSRVRVGNSGIDGYTF. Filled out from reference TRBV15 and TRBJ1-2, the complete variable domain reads DAMVIQNPRYQVTQFGKPVTLSCSQTLNHNVMYWYQQKSSQAPKLLFHYYDKDFNNEADTPDNFQSRRPNTSFCFLDIRSPGLGDTAMYLCATSRVRVGNSGIDGYTFGSGTRLTVV.

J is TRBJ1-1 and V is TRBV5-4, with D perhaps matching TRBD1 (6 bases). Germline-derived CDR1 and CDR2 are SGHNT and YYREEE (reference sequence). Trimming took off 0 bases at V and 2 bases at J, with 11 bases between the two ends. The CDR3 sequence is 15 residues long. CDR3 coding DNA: TGTGCCAGCAGCTTGGTTTTGACAGGTAACACTGAAGCTTTCTTT. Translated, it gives CASSLVLTGNTEAFF.

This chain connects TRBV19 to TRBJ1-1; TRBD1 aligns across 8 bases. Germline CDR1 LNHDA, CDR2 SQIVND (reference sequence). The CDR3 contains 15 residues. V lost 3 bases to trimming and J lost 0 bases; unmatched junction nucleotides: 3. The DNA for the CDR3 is TGTGCCAGTAGTATTTGGACAGGGCTGAACACTGAAGCTTTCTTT. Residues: CASSIWTGLNTEAFF.

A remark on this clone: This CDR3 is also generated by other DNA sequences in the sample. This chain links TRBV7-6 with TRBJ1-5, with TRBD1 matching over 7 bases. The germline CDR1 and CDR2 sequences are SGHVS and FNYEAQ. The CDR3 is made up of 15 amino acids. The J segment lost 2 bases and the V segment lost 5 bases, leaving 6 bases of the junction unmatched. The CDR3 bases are TGTGCCAGCAGCCTCGACAGGGACGGCAATCAGCCCCAGCATTTT. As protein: CASSLDRDGNQPQHF.

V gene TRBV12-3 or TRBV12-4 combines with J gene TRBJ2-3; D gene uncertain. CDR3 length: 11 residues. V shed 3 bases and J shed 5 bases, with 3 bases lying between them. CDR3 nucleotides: TGTGCCAGCAGTTTTAGAGATACGCAGTATTTT. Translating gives CASSFRDTQYF.

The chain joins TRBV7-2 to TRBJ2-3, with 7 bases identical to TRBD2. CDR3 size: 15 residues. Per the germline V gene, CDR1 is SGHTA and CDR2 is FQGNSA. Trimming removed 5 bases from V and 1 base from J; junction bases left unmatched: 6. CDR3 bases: TGTGCCAGCAGCCTTCTGGGGGGGGGCACAGATACGCAGTATTTT. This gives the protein CASSLLGGGTDTQYF. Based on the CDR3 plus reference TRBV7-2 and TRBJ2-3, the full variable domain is GAGVSQSPSNKVTEKGKDVELRCDPISGHTALYWYRQSLGQGLEFLIYFQGNSAPDKSGLPSDRFSAERTGGSVSTLTIQRTQQEDSAVYLCASSLLGGGTDTQYFGPGTRLTVL.

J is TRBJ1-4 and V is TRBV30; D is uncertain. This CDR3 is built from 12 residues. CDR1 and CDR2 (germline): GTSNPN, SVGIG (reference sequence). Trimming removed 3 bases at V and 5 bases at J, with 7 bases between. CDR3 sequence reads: CAWRGLNEKLFF. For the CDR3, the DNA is TGTGCCTGGAGAGGACTAAATGAAAAACTGTTTTTT.

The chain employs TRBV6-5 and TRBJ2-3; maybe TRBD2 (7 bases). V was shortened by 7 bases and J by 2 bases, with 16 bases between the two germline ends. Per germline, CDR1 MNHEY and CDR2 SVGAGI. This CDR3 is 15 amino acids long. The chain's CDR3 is CASNSPGGLTDTQYF. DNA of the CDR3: TGTGCCAGCAATTCCCCGGGGGGCCTCACAGATACGCAGTATTTT.